The next 24 T cell receptor beta chains were all read from a single sample in a study of technical replicates of blood from four donors. Clones were read by immunoSEQ multiplex PCR, and TCRdb kept only the in-frame ones, dropping some. The sample lists about 90,000 clones; just under 95% were seen once. The sample comprised T cells isolated from PBMCs. These receptors all come from a human donor in good health.

This chain connects TRBV28 to TRBJ1-5; D may be TRBD1 (6 bases). CDR3 length: 15 amino acids. CDR1 MDHEN and CDR2 SYDVKM come from the germline V gene. Trimming left V 3 bases short and J 3 bases short, with 12 bases between. CDR3 sequence (DNA): TGTGCCAGCAGTTTCCTTACAGGGCTCAATCAGCCCCAGCATTTT. It encodes CASSFLTGLNQPQHF.

This chain connects TRBV29-1 to TRBJ2-7; maybe TRBD1 (7 bases). Germline V gives CDR1 SQVTM, CDR2 ANQGSEA. The V and J ends lost 2 bases and 4 bases respectively, with 9 bases between them. The CDR3 runs to 12 residues. The CDR3 coding sequence is TGCAGCGTTGAACAGGGGGGATACGAGCAGTACTTC. Encoded protein: CSVEQGGYEQYF.

The CDR3 DNA sequence: TGTGCCTGGAGTATAACCACGGCCGGCGGGGGAGGGGGCTACACCTTC. Translation: CAWSITTAGGGGGYTF. The gene calls are TRBV30 and TRBJ1-2; weak D call: TRBD1 (5 bases). This CDR3 spans 16 amino acids. Germline V lookup: CDR1 GTSNPN, CDR2 SVGIG (reference sequence). The V end was cut by 2 bases, the J end by 8 bases, with 24 bases between.

V and J are TRBV18 and TRBJ2-7; 12 positions match TRBD2. V lost 3 bases and J lost 0; bases outside the gene matches: 3. The CDR3 covers 16 residues. Germline CDR1 reads KGHSH; CDR2 reads LQKENI. CDR3 nucleotide sequence: TGTGCCAGCTCACCCATGACTAGCGGGAGCTCCTACGAGCAGTACTTC. This translates into CASSPMTSGSSYEQYF. Full variable domain (missing parts from reference TRBV18 and TRBJ2-7): NAGVMQNPRHLVRRRGQEARLRCSPMKGHSHVYWYRQLPEEGLKFMVYLQKENIIDESGMPKERFSAEFPKEGPSILRIQQVVRGDSAAYFCASSPMTSGSSYEQYFGPGTRLTVT.

V is TRBV9 and J is TRBJ1-2; TRBD1 might be the D (5 bases). CDR3 size: 13 residues. Looked up from germline, CDR1 is SGDLS and CDR2 is YYNGEE. With 3 bases removed from V and 4 bases from J, the gap between germline ends came to 10 bases. CDR3 sequence (DNA): TGTGCCAGCAGCGCAGAACAGGCCTATGGCTACACCTTC. Protein: CASSAEQAYGYTF.

The rearrangement links TRBV27 to TRBJ2-7; 7 bases fit TRBD1. The ends lost 5 bases at V and 4 bases at J; junction bases unmatched: 11. Per germline, CDR1 MNHEY and CDR2 SMNVEV (reference sequence). The CDR3 covers 15 residues. The CDR3 loop is CASSPRQGRRYEQYF. The CDR3 region has the DNA TGTGCCAGCAGTCCACGACAGGGCAGGAGGTACGAGCAGTACTTC.

The chain is built from TRBV5-4 and TRBJ2-4; tentative D call: TRBD2 (6 bases). The CDR3 sequence is 17 residues long. Trimming cost V 4 bases and J 0 bases, with 17 bases left between them. CDR1 and CDR2 (germline): SGHNT, YYREEE (reference sequence). In DNA, the CDR3 is TGTGCCAGCAGCCCTGGAATGGGGGGACTAGCCAAAAACATTCAGTACTTC. Its translation is CASSPGMGGLAKNIQYF. The variable domain in full, with the rest retrieved from reference TRBV5-4 and TRBJ2-4, is ETGVTQSPTHLIKTRGQQVTLRCSSQSGHNTVSWYQQALGQGPQFIFQYYREEENGRGNFPPRFSGLQFPNYSSELNVNALELDDSALYLCASSPGMGGLAKNIQYFGAGTRLSVL.

J is TRBJ2-1 and V is TRBV6-1, with TRBD2 matching 8 bases. V gave up 3 bases and J gave up 5 bases; unmatched junction bases: 6. The CDR3 has 15 residues. The germline gives CDR1 MNHNS, CDR2 SASEGT. Written as DNA, the CDR3 is TGTGCCAGCAGTGAGAGCGGGGGACCGCACAATGAGCAGTTCTTC. This translates into CASSESGGPHNEQFF.

The chain has TRBV10-1 and TRBJ2-3; 9 nucleotides line up with TRBD2. The V gene end was trimmed by 2 bases and the J gene end by 0 bases; junction bases not matched to a gene: 3. Germline CDR1 reads WNHNN; CDR2 reads SYGVQD (reference sequence). The CDR3 has 16 residues. Here the CDR3 reads CASSEDSGRSTDTQYF. For the CDR3, the DNA is TGCGCCAGCAGTGAGGACAGCGGGAGGAGCACAGATACGCAGTATTTT.

The V gene is TRBV5-1, the J gene TRBJ1-4; TRBD1 matches 7 bases. Trimming took 3 bases from V and 5 from J; bases not matched to a gene: 7. CDR1 is SGHRS, CDR2 YFSETQ, per germline. CDR3 length equals 15 residues. CDR3 sequence (DNA): TGCGCCAGCAGCTCTGGGACAGCCAAGAATGAAAAACTGTTTTTT. It translates to CASSSGTAKNEKLFF.

The rearrangement uses TRBV30 and TRBJ2-7; the D gene is possibly TRBD2 (6 bases). Germline V CDR1 and CDR2: GTSNPN, SVGIG (reference sequence). With 1 base removed from V and 0 bases from J, the gap between germline ends came to 28 bases. This CDR3 region has 20 residues. CDR3: CAWSDPDSNGSRLSSYEQYF. The CDR3 coding sequence is TGTGCCTGGAGTGACCCAGACAGCAACGGGAGCCGGTTAAGCTCCTACGAGCAGTACTTC. Full variable domain (missing parts from reference TRBV30 and TRBJ2-7): SQTIHQWPATLVQPVGSPLSLECTVEGTSNPNLYWYRQAAGRGLQLLFYSVGIGQISSEVPQNLSASRPQDRQFILSSKKLLLSDSGFYLCAWSDPDSNGSRLSSYEQYFGPGTRLTVT.

The CDR3 is CASSGVLGGGAHEQYF. In nucleotides, the CDR3 is TGTGCCAGCAGTGGCGTTTTGGGCGGGGGGGCCCACGAGCAGTACTTC. The chain couples TRBV6-1 to TRBJ2-7; TRBD2 matches 9 bases. V shed 4 bases, J shed 5 bases, and the junction held 12 bases outside the gene matches. Germline V gives CDR1 MNHNS, CDR2 SASEGT. The CDR3 consists of 16 residues.

About this clone: At one end the junction does not follow the germline gene, possibly because of a read error. The chain links TRBV6-1 to TRBJ2-7, with D tentatively TRBD1 (5 bases). Germline CDR1 is MNHNS and CDR2 is SASEGT. The CDR3 runs 14 residues. The CDR3 sequence is CASSEADSSYERYF. CDR3 coding DNA: TGTGCCAGCAGCGAAGCAGACAGCTCCTACGAGCGGTACTTC.

J is TRBJ1-1 and V is TRBV19, with D unresolved. The CDR3 is 13 amino acids. The germline CDR1 and CDR2 sequences are LNHDA and SQIVND (reference sequence). Trimming left V 6 bases short and J 4 bases short, with 12 bases between. CDR3 loop: CASRTVPGTEAFF. The CDR3, as DNA: TGTGCCAGTAGGACTGTTCCTGGCACTGAAGCTTTCTTT.

The V call is TRBV4-1, the J call TRBJ1-6; D might be TRBD1 (5 bases). CDR1 is MGHRA, CDR2 YSYEKL, per germline. The CDR3 sequence is 22 residues long. Deletions cut 1 base from V and 9 bases from J, with 34 bases between. The chain's CDR3 is CASSQADGGNIYQRVFFSPLHF. CDR3 nucleotides: TGCGCCAGCAGCCAAGCAGATGGGGGGAACATCTATCAACGGGTTTTTTTTTCACCCCTCCACTTT.

The V gene is TRBV7-2, the J gene TRBJ1-5, with D perhaps TRBD1 (6 bases). V was cut by 2 bases and J by 3 bases, with 17 bases left in between. The CDR3 is 17 amino acids. Germline V gene lookup returns CDR1 SGHTA and CDR2 FQGNSA. As DNA, the CDR3 is TGTGCCAGCAGCTTAAAAGGGGGGGGATCACTCAATCAGCCCCAGCATTTT. It yields the protein CASSLKGGGSLNQPQHF.

The V gene is TRBV11-3, the J gene TRBJ2-1; 9 bases are shared with TRBD2. The J segment lost 8 bases and the V segment lost 5 bases, leaving 10 bases of the junction unmatched. The CDR3 has 15 residues. Germline loops: CDR1 SGHNT, CDR2 YENEEA. CDR3 DNA: TGTGCCAGCAGCCAATTCGGGACTAGCCAGGATGAGCAGTTCTTC. Amino acid sequence: CASSQFGTSQDEQFF.

The rearrangement links TRBV7-9 to TRBJ1-5, with D unclear. The V end lost 3 bases, the J end lost 5 bases, and 8 bases lay between the germline ends. CDR1 is SEHNR, CDR2 FQNEAQ, per germline (reference sequence). The CDR3 loop spans 13 amino acids. This CDR3 reads CASSFGLYQPQHF. CDR3 in DNA: TGTGCCAGCAGCTTCGGTTTGTATCAGCCCCAGCATTTT.

J is TRBJ2-5 and V is TRBV4-1; maybe TRBD1 (5 bases). The J call may be faulty, since TRBJ2-7 better matches the DNA end. The CDR3 covers 16 residues. CDR1 is MGHRA, CDR2 YSYEKL, per germline. The CDR3 loop reads CASSLLAGRMSYEQYF. The CDR3 coding sequence is TGCGCCAGCAGCCTGCTTGCAGGGCGAATGTCCTACGAGCAGTACTTC.

This clone appeared a single time. The CDR3 DNA follows: TGCGCCAGCAGCATGGGGACTAGCGGGAGGGGCACAGATACGCAGTATTTT. It translates to CASSMGTSGRGTDTQYF. V is TRBV5-1 and J is TRBJ2-3, with 16 nucleotides matching TRBD2. The germline gives CDR1 SGHRS, CDR2 YFSETQ. The V and J ends lost 4 bases and 1 base, in that order; junction bases with no gene match: 3. The CDR3 contains 17 residues.

The chain is built from TRBV4-1 and TRBJ2-3; 8 positions agree with TRBD2. J was trimmed by 4 bases and V by 2 bases; bases with no gene match: 2. CDR3 length: 14 residues. Germline loops: CDR1 MGHRA, CDR2 YSYEKL. CDR3 coding DNA: TGCGCCAGCAGCCAACCGGGGGGGCCAGATACGCAGTATTTT. Its protein is CASSQPGGPDTQYF.

The V gene is TRBV2, the J gene TRBJ1-2, with TRBD1 matching over 11 bases. The CDR3 loop spans 15 amino acids. Trimming cost V 8 bases and J 2 bases; bases outside gene matches: 7. CDR1 is SNHLY and CDR2 is FYNNEI in the germline V gene. Here the CDR3 DNA reads TGTGCCAGCGGGGACAGGGGGTTCATGAACTATGGCTACACCTTC. This sequence encodes CASGDRGFMNYGYTF.

This clone was seen just once. The CDR3 coding sequence is TGTGCCAGCAGTTACGACAGGGATCAGCCCCAGCATTTT. Translated, it gives CASSYDRDQPQHF. The V gene is TRBV6-6, the J gene TRBJ1-5, with 7 nucleotides matching TRBD1. Unmatched junction bases numbered 0, after V lost 2 bases and J lost 5 bases. The germline gives CDR1 MNHNY, CDR2 SVGAGI (reference sequence). The CDR3 spans 13 residues.

The CDR3 region has the DNA TGTGCCAGTAGTATAGGGCCGGGACAGAGGAAGACCCAGTACTTC. This sequence encodes CASSIGPGQRKTQYF. The chain is built from TRBV19 and TRBJ2-5, with 7 bases that match TRBD1. This CDR3 comprises 15 residues. The V segment lost 1 base and the J segment 6 bases; nucleotides outside the gene matches: 8. Looked up from germline, CDR1 is LNHDA and CDR2 is SQIVND (reference sequence).